The rows below give T cell receptor beta chains drawn from one sample of a study of molecular identifiers for immune sequencing clone quantification. TCRdb fed the PCR reads into MiXCR, producing one record per CDR3 protein. The data show 100,000 or so distinct CDR3 sequences, around 20% seen once. Sequencing was carried out using naive CD8+ T cells from blood, with Jurkat cell RNA spiked in. These receptors were collected from a human donor in good health. Some libraries in this study had Jurkat cell RNA spiked in. CDR3s include the opening cysteine and the closing phenylalanine or tryptophan. D genes are given only for firm matches. Clone sizes are given selectively: once, few, many, or a class where the clone is expanded.

. | TRBJ2-1 | many | TRBV20-1 | 16 | TGCAGTGCTAGAGACCCGGGAGCGGCGAGCTACAATGAGCAGTTCTTC | CSARDPGAASYNEQFF
TRBD1 | TRBJ2-5 | . | TRBV20-1 | 15 | TGCAGTGCTAAAGTTAAGGGACAGGGAGGAGAGACCCAGTACTTC | CSAKVKGQGGETQYF
. | TRBJ1-5 | many | TRBV3-1 | 15 | TGTGCCAGCAGCCAAGAAGGGCCAGGTACTTCGCCCCAGCATTTT | CASSQEGPGTSPQHF
. | TRBJ2-7 | . | TRBV5-1 | 15 | TGCGCCAGCAGCTTGGCCGAAATACGGGGTTACGAGCAGTACTTC | CASSLAEIRGYEQYF
TRBD1 | TRBJ2-7 | few | TRBV20-1 | 13 | TGCAGTGCTAGATCGGGACAGGGTTACGAGCAGTACTTC | CSARSGQGYEQYF
. | TRBJ1-5 | many | TRBV7-8 | 16 | TGTGCCAGCAGCTTAGAACACCCAGGGGCAGGACAGCCCCAGCATTTT | CASSLEHPGAGQPQHF
TRBD1 | TRBJ2-7 | . | TRBV12-3/TRBV12-4 | 15 | TGTGCCAGCAGTGCGCTTGGGACAGGGGTTTCGGAGCAGTACTTC | CASSALGTGVSEQYF
. | TRBJ2-7 | few | TRBV6-6 | 12 | TGTGCCAGCAGTTGGGACTTCTACGAGCTGTACTTC | CASSWDFYELYF
. | TRBJ1-5 | . | TRBV5-1 | 13 | TGCGCCAGCAGACAGGGCAGTTATCAGCCCCAGCATTTT | CASRQGSYQPQHF
. | TRBJ2-1 | few | TRBV6-1 | 16 | TGTGCCAGCAGTGATGTACTAGCCGACCCGGACGATGAGCAGTTCTTC | CASSDVLADPDDEQFF
TRBD1 | TRBJ2-3 | many | TRBV7-9 | 15 | TGTGCCAGCAGCAAACTGGGACAGATCACAGATACGCAGTATTTT | CASSKLGQITDTQYF
. | TRBJ2-5 | . | TRBV19 | 15 | TGTGCCAGTAGTATAGCCACCAGGGGACAAGAGACCCAGTACTTC | CASSIATRGQETQYF
TRBD1 | TRBJ2-5 | many | TRBV6-5 | 14 | TGTGCCAGCAGCTCCGGGACAGTACAAGAGACCCAGTACTTC | CASSSGTVQETQYF
TRBD2 | TRBJ2-1 | few | TRBV20-1 | 13 | TGCAGTGTTTCTCGGGAGGACTACAATGAGCAGTTCTTC | CSVSREDYNEQFF
. | TRBJ2-3 | many | TRBV28 | 16 | TGTGCCAGCAGTTTATTGCTGACAGGGAGGTCAGGTACGCAGTATTTT | CASSLLLTGRSGTQYF
. | TRBJ2-1 | many | TRBV29-1 | 10 | TGCAGCGTTCGGAGGGAGCTGCAGTTCTTC | CSVRRELQFF
. | TRBJ2-7 | many | TRBV19 | 12 | TGTGCCAGTAGTATTGGGGCCTACGAGCAGTACTTC | CASSIGAYEQYF